These 27 T cell receptor beta chains originate from one sample sequenced in a study of cytomegalovirus exposure and HLA in healthy donors. PCR was performed using 60 Vbeta and 13 Jbeta primers. Produced via immunoSEQ multiplex PCR; TCRdb's table is partial and in-frame only. This table has approximately 170,000 clones, approximately 67% appearing once. The sample was PBMCs. These receptors were obtained from a woman in her late teens or twenties in good health and CMV-seropositive.

Concerning this clone itself: The junction and the germline gene differ at one end; a read error may be behind it. CDR3 loop: CASSPLQLPKANQPRHF. For the CDR3, the DNA is TGTGCCAGCTCACCACTTCAACTCCCCAAAGCGAATCAGCCCCGGCATTTT. The chain links TRBV18 to TRBJ1-5; D gene ambiguous. The CDR3 is 17 amino acids. Per the germline V gene, CDR1 is KGHSH and CDR2 is LQKENI.

The CDR3 region is CASSTPQGATEAFF. The CDR3 DNA sequence: TGTGCCAGCAGCACCCCACAGGGGGCCACTGAAGCTTTCTTT. The chain is built from TRBV7-2 and TRBJ1-1; TRBD1 matches at 9 bases. Losses at the gene ends were 5 bases for V and 4 bases for J; bases not matched to a gene: 5. Per the germline V gene, CDR1 is SGHTA and CDR2 is FQGNSA. This CDR3 has 14 residues.

This clone was recorded a few times. The V call is TRBV25-1, the J call TRBJ2-2; 8 bases line up with TRBD1. The CDR3 sequence is 17 residues long. With 1 base clipped from V and 4 bases from J, the junction kept 8 bases outside the gene matches. Germline-derived CDR1 and CDR2 are MGHDK and SYGVNS. Here the CDR3 reads CASSESLRTGSTGELFF. CDR3 coding DNA: TGTGCCAGCAGTGAATCGCTTCGGACAGGGAGCACCGGGGAGCTGTTTTTT. The full variable domain, its missing parts supplied by reference TRBV25-1 and TRBJ2-2, is EADIYQTPRYLVIGTGKKITLECSQTMGHDKMYWYQQDPGMELHLIHYSYGVNSTEKGDLSSESTVSRIRTEHFPLTLESARPSHTSQYLCASSESLRTGSTGELFFGEGSRLTVL.

The genes are TRBV30 and TRBJ1-3; 7 positions match TRBD1. V shed 2 bases and J 4 bases; nucleotides not matched to a gene: 5. CDR1 GTSNPN and CDR2 SVGIG come from the germline V gene (reference sequence). The CDR3 runs 14 residues. The CDR3 spells CAWSLRGKGNTIYF. In DNA, the CDR3 is TGTGCCTGGAGTCTCAGGGGGAAGGGAAACACCATATATTTT. The entire variable domain, with the rest obtained from reference TRBV30 and TRBJ1-3, is as follows: SQTIHQWPATLVQPVGSPLSLECTVEGTSNPNLYWYRQAAGRGLQLLFYSVGIGQISSEVPQNLSASRPQDRQFILSSKKLLLSDSGFYLCAWSLRGKGNTIYFGEGSWLTVV.

The chain employs TRBV13 and TRBJ1-2, with a tentative D call TRBD1 (5 bases). Germline V CDR1 and CDR2: PRHDT, FYEKMQ (reference sequence). The CDR3 runs to 16 residues. Trimming cost V 5 bases and J 0 bases, with 16 bases left between them. CDR3 sequence reads: CASSRGTTGANYGYTF. CDR3 DNA sequence: TGTGCCAGCAGCAGGGGTACGACCGGAGCTAACTATGGCTACACCTTC.

The rearrangement joins TRBV19 to TRBJ1-5; D ambiguous. Per germline, CDR1 LNHDA and CDR2 SQIVND (reference sequence). The CDR3 loop spans 16 amino acids. Trimming stripped 1 base from V and 0 bases from J, with 10 bases between. This CDR3 reads CASSIATRGSNQPQHF. Here the CDR3 DNA reads TGTGCCAGTAGTATAGCTACGCGAGGTAGCAATCAGCCCCAGCATTTT.

The rearrangement joins TRBV7-8 to TRBJ1-1, with no clear D. In germline, CDR1 is SGHVS, CDR2 FQNEAQ. The CDR3 runs 13 residues. V lost 1 base and J lost 11, with 14 bases in between. The CDR3 is CASSLGSYDLAFF. CDR3 sequence (DNA): TGTGCCAGCAGCTTAGGTTCGTACGACTTGGCTTTCTTT.

The chain employs TRBV11-3 and TRBJ1-1; 8 bases match TRBD1. This CDR3 is 14 amino acids long. Per the germline V gene, CDR1 is SGHNT and CDR2 is YENEEA. V was clipped by 5 bases and J by 7 bases; unmatched bases: 9. The CDR3 DNA reads as TGTGCCAGCAGCCTTCAATCCGGACAGGGTGAAGCTTTCTTT. Its translation: CASSLQSGQGEAFF. The full variable domain, with the rest looked up from reference TRBV11-3 and TRBJ1-1, is EAGVVQSPRYKIIEKKQPVAFWCNPISGHNTLYWYLQNLGQGPELLIRYENEEAVDDSQLPKDRFSAERLKGVDSTLKIQPAELGDSAVYLCASSLQSGQGEAFFGQGTRLTVV.

The rearrangement joins TRBV14 to TRBJ2-1; TRBD1 is a possible D gene (5 bases). V gave up 8 bases and J gave up 8 bases, with 22 bases separating them. Germline values: CDR1 SGHDN, CDR2 FVKESK. This CDR3 is 15 amino acids long. As DNA, the CDR3 is TGTGCCAGCGCCCCCCCCGATTTTCCCAGGGATGAGCAGTTCTTC. Protein sequence: CASAPPDFPRDEQFF.

The chain joins TRBV5-1 to TRBJ2-3; TRBD1 is a possible D gene (6 bases). The CDR3 loop spans 15 amino acids. Germline V CDR1 and CDR2: SGHRS, YFSETQ. V was shortened by 4 bases and J by 3 bases, with 15 bases between the two germline ends. For the CDR3, the DNA is TGCGCCAGCAGCATCCAGGGGAGCCATACAGATACGCAGTATTTT. It translates to CASSIQGSHTDTQYF.

The chain links TRBV18 to TRBJ1-4; unclear D gene. This CDR3 is 15 amino acids long. Germline CDR1 KGHSH, CDR2 LQKENI. V lost 6 bases, J lost 4 bases, and 15 bases lay in between. The CDR3 DNA is TGTGCCAGCTCGGCGGTTCGGTCCATTAATGAAAAACTGTTTTTT. Protein sequence: CASSAVRSINEKLFF.

A few counts support this clone. This chain uses TRBV18 with TRBJ1-1, with 7 bases fitting TRBD1. The germline CDR1 and CDR2 sequences are KGHSH and LQKENI. CDR3 length: 14 amino acids. J gave up 4 bases and V 2 bases, and 4 bases lay outside the gene matches. The CDR3 loop reads CASSPNRGSTEAFF. The CDR3 coding sequence is TGTGCCAGCTCACCAAACAGGGGATCCACTGAAGCTTTCTTT.

This clone has more than one count but fewer than ten. This chain connects TRBV28 to TRBJ2-7; TRBD1 matches 7 bases. The CDR3 totals 14 residues. J gave up 6 bases and V 4 bases, and 9 bases lay outside the gene matches. Germline CDR1 and CDR2: MDHEN and SYDVKM. CDR3 protein: CASSSQGTVSEQYF. CDR3 DNA sequence: TGTGCCAGCAGTTCCCAAGGGACAGTTTCCGAGCAGTACTTC.

The V and J genes are TRBV5-1 and TRBJ1-4, with a weak D call TRBD1 (5 bases). The CDR3 spans 13 residues. Trimming left V 2 bases short and J 8 bases short, with 10 bases between. CDR1 SGHRS and CDR2 YFSETQ come from the germline V gene. The CDR3 loop reads CASSLRGWEKLFF. DNA of the CDR3: TGCGCCAGCAGCTTAAGGGGCTGGGAAAAACTGTTTTTT.

V is TRBV11-2 and J is TRBJ1-1, with TRBD1 as a possible D gene (6 bases). Germline CDR1 SGHAT, CDR2 FQNNGV. V was pared by 1 base and J by 3 bases, with 15 bases between. CDR3 length: 16 amino acids. CDR3 protein: CASSLARHRTDTEAFF. The CDR3 coding sequence is TGTGCCAGCAGCTTAGCCCGACACCGGACAGACACTGAAGCTTTCTTT.

The chain carries TRBV7-6 and TRBJ2-2; 13 bases fit TRBD2. The CDR3 is 17 residues long. Germline V gene data show CDR1 as SGHVS and CDR2 as FNYEAQ. Germline trimming cut 2 bases from V and 4 bases from J; bases unmatched to any gene: 4. The CDR3 here is CASSLYGTSGTTGELFF. The CDR3 DNA reads as TGTGCCAGCAGCTTATATGGGACTAGCGGGACCACCGGGGAGCTGTTTTTT.

This clone was observed a handful of times. The chain uses TRBV19 and TRBJ2-2, with 9 bases matching TRBD1. The CDR3 runs 15 residues. The germline CDR1 and CDR2 sequences are LNHDA and SQIVND (reference sequence). Losses at the gene ends were 2 bases for V and 5 bases for J; bases not matched to a gene: 3. CDR3: CASSIRQGGTGELFF. The CDR3 DNA reads TGTGCCAGTAGTATACGACAGGGGGGGACCGGGGAGCTGTTTTTT.

The rearrangement uses TRBV5-5 and TRBJ1-4; D gene ambiguous. Germline lookup yields CDR1 SGHKS and CDR2 YYEKEE (reference sequence). With 0 bases removed from V and 4 bases from J, the gap between germline ends came to 10 bases. The CDR3 length is 15 residues. This CDR3 reads CASSLGGQFNEKLFF. The CDR3 DNA reads TGTGCCAGCAGCTTGGGCGGGCAGTTTAATGAAAAACTGTTTTTT.

The chain uses TRBV10-3 and TRBJ2-1; possibly TRBD2 for D (6 bases). Germline V gives CDR1 ENHRY, CDR2 SYGVKD. Trimming shortened V by 8 bases and J by 0 bases, and 11 bases separated the two germline ends. The CDR3 totals 14 residues. As DNA, the CDR3 is TGTGCCATCGGGACTTCCAGCTCCTACAATGAGCAGTTCTTC. Protein sequence: CAIGTSSSYNEQFF.

This clone was recorded once. In DNA, the CDR3 is TGTGCCAGCAGTTCCCTTCTGGGACTAGCGGACAGCTCCTACGAGCAGTACTTC. It encodes CASSSLLGLADSSYEQYF. J is TRBJ2-7 and V is TRBV27; 11 nucleotides match TRBD2. This CDR3 spans 18 amino acids. CDR1 and CDR2 from the germline V gene are MNHEY and SMNVEV (reference sequence). J gave up 0 bases and V 4 bases, and 11 bases lay outside the gene matches.

There are a few counts of this clone. The chain is built from TRBV11-3 and TRBJ2-1, with TRBD2 matching over 15 bases. V shed 2 bases, J shed 8 bases, and the junction held 1 base outside the gene matches. This CDR3 is built from 15 residues. Germline assignment: CDR1 SGHNT and CDR2 YENEEA. The CDR3 here is CASSLRTSGRDEQFF. The CDR3 coding sequence is TGTGCCAGCAGCTTACGGACTAGCGGGAGGGATGAGCAGTTCTTC. Full variable domain (outside the CDR3, taken from reference TRBV11-3 and TRBJ2-1): EAGVVQSPRYKIIEKKQPVAFWCNPISGHNTLYWYLQNLGQGPELLIRYENEEAVDDSQLPKDRFSAERLKGVDSTLKIQPAELGDSAVYLCASSLRTSGRDEQFFGPGTRLTVL.

The genes are TRBV6-5 and TRBJ2-7, with 8 bases aligning to TRBD2. With V trimmed by 0 bases and J by 6 bases, 7 bases remained unmatched. The CDR3 totals 15 residues. Looked up from germline, CDR1 is MNHEY and CDR2 is SVGAGI. CDR3 region: CASSYSGTRLSEQYF. CDR3 sequence (DNA): TGTGCCAGCAGTTACTCCGGGACTAGGCTATCCGAGCAGTACTTC.

The V gene is TRBV5-4, the J gene TRBJ1-1; D gene unclear. Between the trimmed V and J ends, which lost 4 bases and 4 bases, there was a span of 11 bases. The CDR3 consists of 13 residues. CDR1 is SGHNT, CDR2 YYREEE, per germline (reference sequence). The CDR3 DNA follows: TGTGCCAGCAGCATTGCACTTGGCACTGAAGCTTTCTTT. This gives the protein CASSIALGTEAFF.

In this sample, this clone turned up a few times. The rearrangement links TRBV6-5 to TRBJ2-5; 8 nucleotides line up with TRBD1. The CDR3 runs to 15 residues. CDR1 is MNHEY and CDR2 is SVGAGI in the germline V gene. J gave up 4 bases and V 6 bases, and 10 bases lay outside the gene matches. The DNA of the CDR3 is TGTGCCAGCAGGCCGACAGGGGCCAGGGGAGAGACCCAGTACTTC. Its translation: CASRPTGARGETQYF.

This chain joins TRBV10-3 and TRBJ2-1; D possibly corresponds to TRBD2 (6 bases). The germline CDR1 and CDR2 sequences are ENHRY and SYGVKD. V lost 10 bases to trimming and J lost 6 bases, with 19 bases between them. The CDR3 contains 14 residues. The CDR3 region is CATGSGEAFNEQFF. The CDR3 DNA reads as TGTGCCACCGGATCGGGGGAGGCCTTCAATGAGCAGTTCTTC.

DNA for the CDR3: TGTGCCAGCAGTTTCATTAATCAGCCCCAGCATTTT. Translation gives CASSFINQPQHF. The chain is built from TRBV27 and TRBJ1-5; D is unresolved. The CDR3 totals 12 residues. Germline assignment: CDR1 MNHEY and CDR2 SMNVEV (reference sequence). Trimming took 3 bases from V and 4 from J, leaving 4 bases between them.

V and J are TRBV5-1 and TRBJ1-4; 8 bases match TRBD1. Trimming took 0 bases from V and 0 from J; bases not matched to a gene: 7. This CDR3 has 18 amino acids. Germline V gene lookup returns CDR1 SGHRS and CDR2 YFSETQ. The CDR3 DNA follows: TGCGCCAGCAGCTTGGGCGGGACAGGAGTTGCAACTAATGAAAAACTGTTTTTT. It specifies CASSLGGTGVATNEKLFF. The full variable domain, in which reference TRBV5-1 and TRBJ1-4 provide the parts outside the CDR3, is KAGVTQTPRYLIKTRGQQVTLSCSPISGHRSVSWYQQTPGQGLQFLFEYFSETQRNKGNFPGRFSGRQFSNSRSEMNVSTLELGDSALYLCASSLGGTGVATNEKLFFGSGTQLSVL.